The next 14 T cell receptor beta chains were all read from a single sample in a study of CD8 T cells in ankylosing spondylitis. Findings and limits, study-wide: Ankylosing spondylitis blood appeared to be characterized by a TCR beta motif of several highly homologous variants.

Their antigen targets remain unknown. TCRdb analysed the 5' RACE reads with MiXCR anew, one entry per CDR3 protein. Of about 540,000 distinct CDR3 sequences listed, about 13% were seen once; the top ten hold 6.8%. The sequenced material came from blood, either unsorted or a sorted T cell fraction (not recorded which). These receptors all come from a male donor with ankylosing spondylitis.

The chain combines TRBV5-1 with TRBJ2-5, with D perhaps TRBD1 (6 bases). The length of the CDR3 is 14 residues. V was shortened by 6 bases and J by 4 bases, with 16 bases between the two germline ends. Germline CDR1 is SGHRS and CDR2 is YFSETQ. The CDR3 DNA is TGCGCCAGCACCTCTGACTTGGGGGCAGAGACCCAGTACTTC. As protein: CASTSDLGAETQYF.

This clonotype was picked up a small number of times. V is TRBV5-1 and J is TRBJ2-1; 7 nucleotides match TRBD1. The J segment lost 4 bases and the V segment lost 4 bases, leaving 5 bases of the junction unmatched. The CDR3 has 14 residues. Germline-derived CDR1 and CDR2 are SGHRS and YFSETQ. CDR3 in DNA: TGCGCCAGCAGCACAGGACAGGATTACAATGAGCAGTTCTTC. Its translation is CASSTGQDYNEQFF.

In this sample, this clonotype turned up many times. The chain combines TRBV5-1 with TRBJ1-2; D is ambiguous. The V end lost 5 bases, the J end lost 2 bases, and 13 bases lay between the germline ends. The CDR3 covers 14 residues. The germline gives CDR1 SGHRS, CDR2 YFSETQ. CDR3 loop: CASRSDPGNYGYTF. The CDR3 DNA reads as TGCGCCAGCAGATCCGATCCAGGAAACTATGGCTACACCTTC.

Only a few counts were recorded for this clonotype. The V gene is TRBV18, the J gene TRBJ2-1; the D is unclear. Per germline, CDR1 KGHSH and CDR2 LQKENI. Trimming stripped 2 bases from V and 2 bases from J, with 13 bases between. The CDR3 length is 16 residues. The CDR3 spells CASSPAARGPYNEQFF. DNA of the CDR3: TGTGCCAGCTCACCAGCGGCCCGAGGACCCTACAATGAGCAGTTCTTC.

Here the CDR3 reads CASSPNMDTQYF. The CDR3 DNA reads as TGTGCCAGCAGCCCAAACATGGATACGCAGTATTTT. The rearrangement uses TRBV3-1 and TRBJ2-3; D remains ambiguous. The germline V and J ends were trimmed by 4 bases and 6 bases, with 8 bases remaining between them. This CDR3 is built from 12 residues. Per the germline V gene, CDR1 is LGHDT and CDR2 is YNNKEL (reference sequence).

This chain uses TRBV7-7 with TRBJ2-5, with 8 bases matching TRBD1. The CDR3 runs 14 residues. V trimming: 4 bases; J trimming: 11 bases; junction bases outside the gene matches: 12. CDR1 and CDR2 from the germline V gene are SSHAT and FNYEAQ (reference sequence). CDR3 protein: CASSSGTGPREQYF. The CDR3 coding sequence is TGTGCCAGCAGCTCAGGGACAGGCCCCCGGGAGCAGTACTTC.

The sample holds a few counts of this clonotype. This chain uses TRBV5-1 with TRBJ2-1; D may correspond to TRBD1 or TRBD2 (5 bases each). There are 15 residues in the CDR3. Looked up from germline, CDR1 is SGHRS and CDR2 is YFSETQ. V lost 3 bases to trimming and J lost 3 bases, with 13 bases between them. The CDR3: CASSSPGALYNEQFF. CDR3 DNA: TGCGCCAGCAGCTCCCCCGGGGCCCTCTACAATGAGCAGTTCTTC.

The chain uses TRBV18 and TRBJ2-7, with TRBD1 as a possible D gene (5 bases). V was clipped by 0 bases and J by 5 bases, with 11 bases between them. Germline V gene data show CDR1 as KGHSH and CDR2 as LQKENI. The CDR3 covers 14 residues. CDR3 region: CASSPPSSRDEQYV. The CDR3 coding sequence is TGTGCCAGCTCACCACCGAGTTCCAGGGACGAGCAGTACGTC.

This clonotype was counted between two and nine times. The CDR3 coding sequence is TGCGCCAGCAGCGGGGGGCCGGGAGAGACCCAGTACTTC. Amino acids: CASSGGPGETQYF. The rearrangement uses TRBV5-1 and TRBJ2-5; D may correspond to TRBD1 or TRBD2 (6 bases each). CDR3 size: 13 residues. Germline CDR1 and CDR2: SGHRS and YFSETQ. Trimming stripped 4 bases from V and 4 bases from J, with 11 bases between.

A few counts support this clonotype. The chain recombines TRBV24-1 with TRBJ2-1, with 12 bases lining up with TRBD2. This CDR3 has 18 amino acids. Per germline, CDR1 KGHDR and CDR2 SFDVKD. After removal of 8 bases from V and 1 base from J, the junction contained 11 bases not matched to a gene. CDR3 region: CATTSGRAKDVSYNEQFF. The CDR3 DNA sequence: TGTGCCACCACTAGCGGGAGGGCCAAAGATGTTTCCTACAATGAGCAGTTCTTC.

This chain uses TRBV20-1 with TRBJ2-1, with D maybe TRBD1 (6 bases). This CDR3 comprises 12 residues. V was cut by 1 base and J by 9 bases, with 10 bases left in between. Germline CDR1 DFQATT, CDR2 SNEGSKA (reference sequence). CDR3 region: CSARGGTIEQFF. The CDR3 DNA follows: TGCAGTGCTAGAGGGGGGACAATTGAGCAGTTCTTC.

This clonotype appeared a single time. A much larger clone lies one base from this, so it may be a read error. This likely comes from a read error, as the CDR3 has no conserved phenylalanine or tryptophan at its end. The chain is built from TRBV7-9 and TRBJ1-1, with 8 bases identical to TRBD1. CDR3 length: 14 residues. V was pared by 3 bases and J by 3 bases, with 3 bases of the junction left unmatched. Germline lookup yields CDR1 SEHNR and CDR2 FQNEAQ (reference sequence). Here the CDR3 DNA reads TGTGCCAGCAGCTTCCAGGGGGCTGACACTGAAGCTTTCTCT. This encodes CASSFQGADTEAFS.

This clonotype was detected a few times. The chain has TRBV10-3 and TRBJ2-7, with 7 positions matching TRBD1. CDR1 and CDR2 from the germline V gene are ENHRY and SYGVKD. The CDR3 is 12 amino acids. The V gene end was trimmed by 3 bases and the J gene end by 5 bases; junction bases not matched to a gene: 1. The CDR3 DNA follows: TGTGCCATCAGTGAACAGGGGAACGAGCAGTACTTC. Its translation is CAISEQGNEQYF.

The chain uses TRBV20-1 and TRBJ2-1; D uncertain. Trimming pared 6 bases from V and 0 bases from J, leaving 12 bases between. Germline V gene lookup returns CDR1 DFQATT and CDR2 SNEGSKA (reference sequence). The CDR3 contains 14 residues. The CDR3, as DNA: TGCAGTGCCGCTTATCCCCGCTCCTACAATGAGCAGTTCTTC. This gives the protein CSAAYPRSYNEQFF.